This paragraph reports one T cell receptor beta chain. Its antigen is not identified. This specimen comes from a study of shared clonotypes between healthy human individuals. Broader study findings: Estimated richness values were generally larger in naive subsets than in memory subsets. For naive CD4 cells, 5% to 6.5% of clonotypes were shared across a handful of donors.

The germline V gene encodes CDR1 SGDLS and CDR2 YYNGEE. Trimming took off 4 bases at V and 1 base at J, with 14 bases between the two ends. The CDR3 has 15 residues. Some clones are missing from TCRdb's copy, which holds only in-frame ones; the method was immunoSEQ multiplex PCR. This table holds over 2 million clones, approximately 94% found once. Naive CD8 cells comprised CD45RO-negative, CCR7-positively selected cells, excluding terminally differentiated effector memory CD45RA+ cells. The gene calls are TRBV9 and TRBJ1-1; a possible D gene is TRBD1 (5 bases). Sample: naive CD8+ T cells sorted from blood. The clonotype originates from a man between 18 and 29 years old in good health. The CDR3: CASSPEGVANTEAFF. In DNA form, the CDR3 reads TGTGCCAGCAGCCCAGAAGGGGTGGCGAACACTGAAGCTTTCTTT.